This T cell receptor (beta chain) was observed in a study of radiation and T cells in renal cell carcinoma (dated by TCRdb to the early 2020s). For the wider study: The samples were drawn from a clinical trial, where primary renal cell carcinomas were treated with 15 Gy of stereotactic body radiation therapy and then removed by nephrectomy 4 weeks afterward. In total, 50 to 60 samples, comprising around 26 tumors and roughly 27 peripheral blood samples, were subjected to TCR beta sequencing. A total of 3.5 million to 4.5 million unique CDR3 nucleotide sequences, encoding roughly 3,000,000 unique CDR3 amino acid sequences, were found across all 55 or so samples.

This clone occurred a few times. Its antigen remains unidentified. Nothing much larger sits one base from this clone, and base qualities are not available. Here is what the overall study found, with its caveats: Effects of radiation dose or scheduling on the TCR repertoire could not be addressed with the single-armed trial design. Because no pretreatment tumor biopsies were available, whether clonotypes were present in the tumor at baseline could not be determined. Dynamics of the blood repertoire were not tracked past 4 weeks after treatment. In blood, the top tumor clonotypes increased from baseline to 2 weeks after radiation and then shrank by 4 weeks, which suggests a temporary expansion of tumor-resident clones.

Inclusive of the bounding cysteine and phenylalanine, the CDR3 is 15 residues long. Just the 45-base CDR3 DNA is kept, in frame starting at base 1. The germline V gene supplies CDR1 MGHRA and CDR2 YSYEKL. V and J lose 0 bases and 0 bases, and a span of 8 bases separates them. TCR beta libraries were generated from genomic DNA with the immunoSEQ kit, following the manufacturer's recommendations. To prepare the libraries, a first multiplex PCR with proprietary primers was run, followed by a second PCR that added unique barcodes, and a bead cleanup was done after each round. A kit-provided positive control reaction and a negative control reaction were included in every sample batch. The final libraries were assessed on an Agilent 4200 TapeStation D1000 ScreenTape, pooled by volume, and quantified by qPCR. Sequencing ran on an Illumina NextSeq500 with a MidOutput 150-cycle cartridge, using 156 Read1 and 15 Index1 cycles with kit custom primers. The pooled library was loaded at 0.95 to 1 pM, with an approximately 21% PhiX control spiked in. In the authors' own workflow: Vendor-processed data were analyzed in R, with a clonotype defined as all T cells sharing the same CDR3 nucleotide sequence. For clone abundance analyses, frequencies were normalized to the 10,000 most abundant clones in each sample. Public T cell clones, which averaged fewer than five per sample, were excluded before analysis. Tumor-enriched and baseline blood-enriched clonotypes were defined by at least a 32-fold difference in abundance between compartments. A beta-binomial differential abundance model was applied to find clonotypes that expanded or contracted between blood time points. Similarity between tumor and blood repertoires was quantified using the Baroni-Urbani and Buser coefficient, and groups were compared with two-tailed Wilcoxon tests in R. This is the immuneACCESS table as TCRdb keeps it, with only in-frame sequences that have V and J called. A part of the clones is gone; compared with another copy, unresolved V genes explain less than half, and the rest is unexplained. The DNA was the basis for D and trimming; V, J and clone size are from that table. In all, the sample holds more than 140,000 clones, and over 80% of those were seen once. The top ten constitute under 30% of the sample.

The time point label corresponds to: baseline pretreatment blood. Reading the label with the study, this specimen's treatment or condition is: 15 Gy SBRT to primary tumor, nephrectomy 4 weeks later. To follow tumor-enriched clonotypes, serial peripheral blood was collected from radiation-treated patients at baseline and at 2 weeks and 4 weeks after SBRT. Every patient had renal cell carcinoma of clear cell pathology. Genomic DNA for TCR sequencing was prepared using the QIAamp DNA Blood Mini Kit (Qiagen). Only samples passing all quality control checks were included in the analyses. The sequencing here drew on blood, taken from a patient whose treatment included radiotherapy and nephrectomy. The chain uses TRBV4-1 and TRBJ2-5; confidence is insufficient to name the D gene. The TCR was taken from a woman between 50 and 59 years old with renal cell carcinoma. The DNA reads as follows: TGCGCCAGCAGCCAAGATCCCAGAAACCAAGAGACCCAGTACTTC. Its protein product is CASSQDPRNQETQYF.